This T cell receptor (beta chain) was captured in a study of blood T cell repertoires in COVID-19 (TCRdb year 2020). At the level of the whole study: The collaborator samples originated in the United States, Italy and Spain and spanned the acute and convalescent phases of COVID-19. The prospective study material was composed of cDNA or gDNA derived from T cells, B-cell-depleted T cells, or PBMCs. Where HLA class I and class II types were available, the types were taken from metadata supplied by the sample provider, not from assay-based typing. Sample metadata almost always included a de-identified subject ID, COVID-19 status, age in years and sex. Deeply sampled blood TCRbeta repertoires from subjects exposed to, actively infected with, or recovered from COVID-19 were included in the dataset. The repertoires were made available in a free public database intended to serve as a resource for research on the immune response to SARS-CoV-2. The samples were drawn from two sources: the first 160 participants of the ongoing ImmuneRACE study, and 1,254 subjects contributed by 6 global collaborators.

General findings and caveats noted by the study authors: How much clinical and demographic metadata was included differed by source and by participant, and the metadata was provided uncurated.

Whole blood was collected in K2EDTA tubes by collaborating institutions according to the institutions' own protocols. For TCRbeta analysis, collaborators shipped samples as frozen whole blood, isolated PBMCs, or DNA extracted from either of those sample types. The immunoSEQ Assay, a bias-controlled multiplex PCR, was used to amplify TCRbeta CDR3 regions from genomic DNA. Turning to the authors' computational methods: Nucleated cell counts per sample were estimated from amplification of reference gene primers within the assay. To quantify the absolute abundance of each unique TCRbeta CDR3 rearrangement, sequence reads were collapsed and filtered. For each sample, productive Simpson clonality was calculated as the square root of Simpson's diversity index across productive rearrangements. Imported from immuneACCESS, the table was reduced by TCRdb to in-frame sequences with V and J called. These copies leave out some clones; in studies compared against another copy, an unresolved V gene accounts for under half, and the cause of the remainder is not known. V and J calls and clone size are as listed in that table; D and trimming were resolved from the DNA. A total of approximately 60,000 clones appear in this sample, 75% to 85% of them only once. Of the sample, under 15% falls within the top ten clones.

Points on this clone: Its antigen has not been determined. Per-base qualities were not stored, and no clone one base away is much larger.

The CDR3 sequence holds 13 residues, the cysteine and phenylalanine included. Only the CDR3 portion is preserved as DNA: 39 bases, with reading frame beginning at the first base. V was cut back by 6 bases and J by 6 bases, leaving a gap of 15 bases between them. CDR1 SNHLY and CDR2 FYNNEI were looked up in the germline V gene. The sequence came from an elderly man with acute or convalescent COVID-19. Sequenced sample: peripheral blood. The rearrangement combines TRBV2 with TRBJ2-7, and possibly TRBD1, on 6 matching bases. The DNA is as follows: TGTGCCAGCAGGCGGCAGGGGATTGGCGAGCAGTACTTC. This yields the protein CASRRQGIGEQYF.